This entry concerns a single T cell receptor (beta chain). The CDR3 length is 12 residues. Germline V gene sequence: CDR1 LNHDA, CDR2 SQIVND (reference sequence). V lost 3 bases, J lost 9 bases, and 11 bases lay in between. These data belong to a study of T cell changes during pregnancy in multiple sclerosis. Sequencing used immunoSEQ multiplex PCR; TCRdb keeps in-frame clones, though not all of them. Altogether about 72,000 clones are present, roughly 91% being singletons, with the ten largest covering around 0.7%. The sequence came from a female donor in good health, enrolled as a control in a pregnancy study. The chain combines TRBV19 with TRBJ1-1; D not resolved. Sequencing was performed on peripheral blood, taken in the third trimester of pregnancy. In nucleotides, the CDR3 is TGTGCCAGTAGTATCGGGGTTATCAAAGCTTTCTTT. It specifies CASSIGVIKAFF.